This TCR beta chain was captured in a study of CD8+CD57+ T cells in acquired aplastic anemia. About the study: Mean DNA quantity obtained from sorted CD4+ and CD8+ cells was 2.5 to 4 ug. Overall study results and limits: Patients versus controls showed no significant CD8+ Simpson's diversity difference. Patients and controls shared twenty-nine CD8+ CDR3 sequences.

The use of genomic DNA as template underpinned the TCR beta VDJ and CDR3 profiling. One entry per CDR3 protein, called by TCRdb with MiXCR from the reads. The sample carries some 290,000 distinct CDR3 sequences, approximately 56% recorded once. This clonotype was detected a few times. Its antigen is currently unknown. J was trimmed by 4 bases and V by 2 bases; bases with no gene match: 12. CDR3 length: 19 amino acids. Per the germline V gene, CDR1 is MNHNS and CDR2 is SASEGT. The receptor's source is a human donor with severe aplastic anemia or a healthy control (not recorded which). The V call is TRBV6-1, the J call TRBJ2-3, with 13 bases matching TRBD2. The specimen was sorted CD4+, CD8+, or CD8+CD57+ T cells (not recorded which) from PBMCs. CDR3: CASSEWTGLAGKGADTQYF. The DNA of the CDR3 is TGTGCCAGCAGTGAATGGACGGGACTAGCGGGGAAAGGTGCAGATACGCAGTATTTT.